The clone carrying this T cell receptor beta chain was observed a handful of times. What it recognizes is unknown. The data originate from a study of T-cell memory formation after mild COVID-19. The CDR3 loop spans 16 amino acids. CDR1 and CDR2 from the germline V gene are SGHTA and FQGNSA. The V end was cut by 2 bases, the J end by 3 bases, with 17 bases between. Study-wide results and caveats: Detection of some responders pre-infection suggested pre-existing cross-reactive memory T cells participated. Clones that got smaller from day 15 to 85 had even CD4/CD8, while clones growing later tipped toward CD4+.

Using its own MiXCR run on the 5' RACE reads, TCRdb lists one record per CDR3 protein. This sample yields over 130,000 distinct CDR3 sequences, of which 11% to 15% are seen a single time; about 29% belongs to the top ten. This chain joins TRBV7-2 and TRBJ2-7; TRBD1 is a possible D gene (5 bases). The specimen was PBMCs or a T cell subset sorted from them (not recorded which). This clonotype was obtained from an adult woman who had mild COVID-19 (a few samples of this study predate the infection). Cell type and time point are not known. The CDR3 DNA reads TGTGCCAGCAGCTTACCCGGCCACGAAGGGGACTACGAGCAGTACTTC. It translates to CASSLPGHEGDYEQYF.